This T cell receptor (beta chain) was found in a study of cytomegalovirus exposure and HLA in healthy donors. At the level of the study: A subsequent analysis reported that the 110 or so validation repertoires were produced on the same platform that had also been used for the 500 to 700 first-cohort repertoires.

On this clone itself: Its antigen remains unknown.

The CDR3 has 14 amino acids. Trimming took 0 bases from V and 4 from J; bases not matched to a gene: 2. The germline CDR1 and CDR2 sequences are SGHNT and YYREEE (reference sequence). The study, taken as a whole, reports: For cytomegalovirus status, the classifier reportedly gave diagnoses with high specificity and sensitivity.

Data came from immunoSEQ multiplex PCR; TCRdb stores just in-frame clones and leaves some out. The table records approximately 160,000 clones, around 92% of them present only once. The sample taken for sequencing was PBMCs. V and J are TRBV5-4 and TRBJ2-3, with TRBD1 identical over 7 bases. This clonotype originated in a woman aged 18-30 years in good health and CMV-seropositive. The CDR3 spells CASSLDRGADTQYF. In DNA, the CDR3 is TGTGCCAGCAGCTTGGACAGGGGCGCAGATACGCAGTATTTT.